This TCR beta chain was profiled in a study of blood T cell repertoires in COVID-19 (dated by TCRdb to 2020 to 2021). Regarding the research as a whole: Recovered participants in ImmuneRACE Cohort 3 were defined as having two consecutive negative NP/OP PCR tests, clearance from a healthcare professional, or resolution of symptoms. The collaborator samples originated in the United States, Italy and Spain and spanned the acute and convalescent phases of COVID-19. The prospective study material was composed of cDNA or gDNA derived from T cells, B-cell-depleted T cells, or PBMCs. Subjects who had been exposed to COVID-19, were actively infected with it, or had recovered from it provided the deeply sampled blood TCRbeta repertoires that made up the dataset. The repertoires were made available in a free public database intended to serve as a resource for research on the immune response to SARS-CoV-2. Samples were obtained from the ongoing ImmuneRACE study (first 160 participants) and from about 1,300 subjects provided by 6 global collaborators. Sample metadata almost always included a de-identified subject ID, COVID-19 status, age in years and sex. Where available, HLA class I and class II types were taken from metadata supplied by the sample provider and were not determined by assay-based typing. Beyond this particular receptor, the publication reports: Clinical and demographic metadata were provided uncurated, with the amount varying by source and participant.

The germline V gene provides CDR1 SGDLS and CDR2 YYNGEE. The CDR3, from cysteine to phenylalanine, totals 14 residues. Just CDR3 DNA is preserved here, 42 bases in frame from base 1. Trimmed from V: 2 bases; trimmed from J: 4 bases; junction bases lacking a gene match: 3. The immunoSEQ Assay, a bias-controlled multiplex PCR, was used to amplify TCRbeta CDR3 regions from genomic DNA. On the study's bioinformatics: Nucleated cell counts per sample were estimated from amplification of reference gene primers within the assay. To quantify the absolute abundance of each unique TCRbeta CDR3 rearrangement, sequence reads were collapsed and filtered. Productive Simpson clonality was computed per sample as the square root of Simpson's diversity index over productive rearrangements. Imported from immuneACCESS, the table was reduced by TCRdb to in-frame sequences with V and J called. These copies leave out some clones; in studies compared against another copy, an unresolved V gene accounts for under half, and the cause of the remainder is not known. The D gene and trimming were derived from the DNA, and the V and J assignments and clone size from that table. The sample includes about 170,000 clones, with less than 80% observed a single time. 15% to 20% of the sample belongs to the ten largest clones.

Enrolling through a virtual design, the prospective study's participants ranged in age from roughly 18 to 100 years and lived across roughly 23 United States geographic areas. In the prospective study, cohorts were assigned on the basis of participant-reported clinical history obtained from a screening survey and a study questionnaire. In the prospective study, whole blood, serum and a nasopharyngeal or oropharyngeal swab were collected from each participant by mobile phlebotomists. Prospective study participants could optionally give additional blood draws and questionnaires over a 2-month period. Before DNA extraction, prospective study blood samples were shipped either frozen or at room temperature. A remark on this clone: The specificity of this receptor is unknown. No clone much larger than this one lies a single base away; base qualities are absent.

This receptor was obtained from a woman between 70 and 85 years old in a cohort exposed to, infected with or recovered from COVID-19 (not recorded which). Sequencing was done on a sample of PBMCs or T cells enriched from blood (not recorded which). Recombination joined TRBV9 with TRBJ1-1, with 9 bases in between that match TRBD1. The CDR3 corresponds to CASSVQTGGTEAFF. At the DNA level, the sequence is TGTGCCAGCAGCGTTCAGACAGGGGGCACTGAAGCTTTCTTT.